The clone carrying this T cell receptor (beta chain) was observed a few times. The sample belongs to a study of identical twins. The germline gives CDR1 LGHDT, CDR2 YNNKEL (reference sequence). The CDR3 covers 13 residues. Trimming cost V 3 bases and J 7 bases, with 11 bases left between them. TCRdb reanalysed the 5' RACE reads using MiXCR and keeps one entry per CDR3 protein. The sample shows about 480,000 distinct CDR3 sequences, approximately 15% of them seen only once. This sample was also put to use in a study of yellow fever vaccine responses in identical twins.

This rearrangement joins TRBV3-1 to TRBJ2-3; perhaps D is TRBD1 or TRBD2 (5 bases each). Input material: CD4+ T cells sorted from blood. This sequence originates from a woman under 30 in good health. In DNA, the CDR3 is TGTGCCAGCAGCCAGAGGGACGGAAATACGCAGTATTTT. Translation gives CASSQRDGNTQYF.